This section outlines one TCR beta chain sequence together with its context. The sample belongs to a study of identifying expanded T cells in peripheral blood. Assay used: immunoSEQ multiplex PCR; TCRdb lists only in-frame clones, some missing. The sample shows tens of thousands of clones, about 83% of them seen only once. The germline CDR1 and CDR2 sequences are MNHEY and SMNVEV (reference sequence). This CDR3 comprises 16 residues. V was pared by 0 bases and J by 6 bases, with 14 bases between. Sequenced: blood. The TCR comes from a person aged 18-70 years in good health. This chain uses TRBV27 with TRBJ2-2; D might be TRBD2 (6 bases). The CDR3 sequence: CASSLSFGGRAGELFF. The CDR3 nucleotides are TGTGCCAGCAGTTTATCGTTCGGGGGAAGAGCCGGGGAGCTGTTTTTT.